The source of this T cell receptor beta chain is a study of shared clonotypes between healthy human individuals (dated by TCRdb to 2018 to 2020). Regarding the research as a whole: The cohort comprised a couple of women and three men aged 18 to 49 years. For each donor, CD4 naive and CD4 memory were each given three plates, CD8 naive was given two plates, and CD8 memory was given one plate. To estimate repertoire size and how much clonotypes are shared between individuals, the study performed deep sequencing of blood TCR repertoires from about five healthy adults. Libraries were prepared and TCR repertoires were sequenced by different laboratories using diverse techniques, in order to increase sequencing depth and limit assay-specific biases. Between about 0.8 and 9.5 billion PBMCs per donor were obtained by leukapheresis. The research as a whole found: About 5% of naive CD4, around 4% of naive CD8, 2.3% of memory CD4, and approximately 0.4% of memory CD8 clonotypes were shared across several donors. Larger estimated clonotype richness was generally found for naive subsets than for memory subsets. Pairwise subsampling indicated that sequencing depth was expected to affect the degree of clonotype sharing among donors. The genetic and exposure-history diversity represented was limited by the small number of donors. Sampling was limited to blood, and TCR repertoires in tissue likely differ from TCR repertoires in blood. Even with the large sequencing depth, rarefaction of the sorted-subset datasets indicated that sequencing was incomplete. Compared with non-shared clonotypes, clonotypes shared by all four sorted-subset donors had higher generation probabilities.

Donors were healthy HIV-negative adults with no recently reported acute infections or vaccinations. Every donor was a Caucasian adult residing in Nashville, Tennessee, USA. CD4+ T cells were enriched by magnetic negative selection; naive cells were then positively selected on CD45RA, and the negative fraction formed the memory subset. Blood was obtained by leukapheresis, after which PBMCs were separated by Ficoll-Histopaque density gradient centrifugation and cryopreserved in liquid nitrogen vapor phase. Purity and quantity of every magnetically sorted T cell population were checked by analytical flow cytometry. From each sorted fraction, genomic DNA was isolated and quantified by UV absorbance on a Nanodrop 2000c. TCR CDR3 regions were amplified from genomic DNA by multiplex PCR using the deep immunoSEQ assay. For each cell subset, the extracted genomic DNA was distributed evenly across all wells of several immunoSEQ 96-well plates, and each plate served as one replicate. For sorted subsets, approximately 190 ng genomic DNA, equal to about 30,000 T cell genomes, was loaded into each replicate PCR. The purified libraries were quantified using a Qubit 3.0 fluorometer, sized with a Bioanalyzer 2100, and then quantified again using the KAPA Library Quantification kit. Each immunoSEQ 96-well plate was sequenced on its own single-read 150-cycle Illumina NextSeq 550 flow cell. Regarding the original processing steps: Because the immunoSEQ output held only junctional sequences and lacked quality scores, the filtering could not match the filtering applied to full-length reads. Sequences were annotated with PyIR, a Python wrapper for IgBLAST v1.9, using IMGT germline references to assign V/J genes and CDR3. Reads were removed for weak V/J assignments (E-value above 1e-6), missing CDR3, stop codons, out-of-frame junctions, or ambiguous translated residues. A V3J clonotype was defined by an identical inferred V gene, J gene, and CDR3 amino acid sequence. Percentage overlap between repertoires was computed as shared unique clonotypes divided by the size of the smaller repertoire. Three approaches were used to assess repertoire richness: RTK rarefaction, the Chao1 estimator, and Recon v2.1 estimates of unobserved clonotypes. For all TCRbeta clonotypes obtained by the gDNA method from a few donors, generation probabilities were computed with OLGA. Imported from immuneACCESS, the table was reduced by TCRdb to in-frame sequences with V and J called. These copies leave out some clones; in studies compared against another copy, an unresolved V gene accounts for under half, and the cause of the remainder is not known. Clone size and the V and J calls come from that table; the DNA yielded D and trimming. Across this sample there are around 1.1 million clones, with about 80% seen only once. The ten largest make up almost 0.9% of the sample.

CDR1 and CDR2 are read off the germline V gene (reference sequence) as GTSNPN and SVGIG. Trimming removed 1 base from V and 2 bases from J; the gene matches leave 4 bases unexplained. The CDR3, from cysteine to phenylalanine, totals 14 residues. Only CDR3 DNA is held: 42 bases, read in frame from base 1. In the case of this clone: Its binding antigen is unknown. Within one base of it there is no much larger clone, and no base qualities were kept.

Recombination joined TRBV30 with TRBJ2-5; 7 central bases correspond to TRBD2. The specimen sequenced was memory CD4+ T cells from PBMCs. The cell subset or site label for this specimen denotes: CD45RA-negative fraction. This TCR derives from a young man in good health. Some clones in this sample may be carry-over from other donors' samples. The CDR3 loop reads CAWSATSAQETQYF. The base sequence is TGTGCCTGGAGTGCTACTAGCGCTCAAGAGACCCAGTACTTC. The entire variable domain, with the stretches around the CDR3 drawn from the reference TRBV30 and TRBJ2-5 proteins, is SQTIHQWPATLVQPVGSPLSLECTVEGTSNPNLYWYRQAAGRGLQLLFYSVGIGQISSEVPQNLSASRPQDRQFILSSKKLLLSDSGFYLCAWSATSAQETQYFGPGTRLLVL.